Listed here are 5 T cell receptor beta chains from one sample, sequenced in a study of T cell responses to AZD1222 COVID-19 vaccine. Generated by immunoSEQ multiplex PCR, the TCRdb table keeps only in-frame clones and is missing some. The sample has over 130,000 clones, roughly 88% seen once. The material sequenced was peripheral blood, taken 28 days after the second AZD1222 dose. The receptors here all came from an adult who received the AZD1222 COVID-19 vaccine.

This CDR3 reads CASSLSFGRKEQYF. The CDR3 DNA reads as TGTGCCAGCAGCTTATCCTTCGGGAGGAAAGAGCAGTACTTC. This sequence joins TRBV7-9 and TRBJ2-7, with 7 positions matching TRBD2. Losses at the gene ends were 2 bases for V and 7 bases for J; bases not matched to a gene: 8. CDR1 and CDR2 from the germline V gene are SEHNR and FQNEAQ (reference sequence). This CDR3 region has 14 residues.

The chain carries TRBV5-1 and TRBJ1-1; TRBD1 aligns across 7 bases. With V trimmed by 0 bases and J by 0 bases, 2 bases remained unmatched. This CDR3 comprises 15 residues. The V gene's germline CDR1 is SGHRS and CDR2 YFSETQ. As DNA, the CDR3 is TGCGCCAGCAGCTTGGACAGGGGCGTGAACACTGAAGCTTTCTTT. Protein: CASSLDRGVNTEAFF.

The chain combines TRBV4-1 with TRBJ2-7, with D hard to call. V was pared by 1 base and J by 0 bases, with 7 bases between. CDR1 is MGHRA and CDR2 is YSYEKL in the germline V gene. CDR3 size: 14 residues. CDR3 DNA sequence: TGCGCCAGCAGCCAAGTTGTAGGCTCCTACGAGCAGTACTTC. As protein: CASSQVVGSYEQYF.

This rearrangement joins TRBV19 to TRBJ1-3; 7 bases align to TRBD1. The CDR3 totals 14 residues. Germline CDR1 and CDR2: LNHDA and SQIVND (reference sequence). Trimming at V came to 8 bases and at J to 3 bases, leaving 7 bases not matched to a gene. CDR3 coding DNA: TGTGCCAGTGGACACAGGGGCGATGGAAACACCATATATTTT. Translated, it gives CASGHRGDGNTIYF.

This clone was found once. This chain uses TRBV5-5 with TRBJ2-5; possibly TRBD1 for D (6 bases). Germline-derived CDR1 and CDR2 are SGHKS and YYEKEE (reference sequence). Trimming cost V 6 bases and J 5 bases, with 20 bases left between them. The CDR3 totals 15 residues. CDR3 region: CASIPDRSWLETQYF. The CDR3 nucleotides read TGTGCCAGCATCCCCGACAGGTCCTGGCTCGAGACCCAGTACTTC.